The 17 T cell receptor beta chains below were found in one sample sequenced in a study of T cell responses to AZD1222 COVID-19 vaccine. Sequencing was performed with immunoSEQ multiplex PCR; in TCRdb, only in-frame clones are kept and a portion is missing. The data contain around 100,000 clones, more than 70% of them singletons. Sequenced here: peripheral blood, sampled 28 days after the second AZD1222 dose. All receptors come from an adult who received the AZD1222 COVID-19 vaccine.

The CDR3 here is CASSLREGDEQYF. The CDR3 coding sequence is TGTGCCAGCAGTTTAAGGGAAGGGGACGAGCAGTACTTC. This chain joins TRBV27 and TRBJ2-7, with D tentatively TRBD1 (5 bases). CDR3 length: 13 amino acids. The V gene's germline CDR1 is MNHEY and CDR2 SMNVEV (reference sequence). Trimming cost V 2 bases and J 5 bases, with 10 bases left between them.

This clone was counted between two and nine times. The V and J genes are TRBV2 and TRBJ1-6, with 8 positions matching TRBD1. V was clipped by 7 bases and J by 7 bases; unmatched bases: 3. Per the germline V gene, CDR1 is SNHLY and CDR2 is FYNNEI. The CDR3 loop spans 13 amino acids. The chain's CDR3 is CASKRTGNSPLHF. As DNA, the CDR3 is TGTGCCAGCAAGAGGACAGGGAATTCACCCCTCCACTTT.

The CDR3 is CASSLARQGKLNEKLFF. The CDR3 DNA sequence: TGTGCCAGCAGCTTAGCGAGGCAGGGAAAACTTAATGAAAAACTGTTTTTT. The chain is built from TRBV7-6 and TRBJ1-4, with a possible D match to TRBD1 (5 bases). Germline V CDR1 and CDR2: SGHVS, FNYEAQ. Trimming cost V 0 bases and J 4 bases, with 15 bases left between them. The CDR3 covers 17 residues. The full variable domain, completed using reference TRBV7-6 and TRBJ1-4, is GAGVSQSPRYKVTKRGQDVALRCDPISGHVSLYWYRQALGQGPEFLTYFNYEAQQDKSGLPNDRFSAERPEGSISTLTIQRTEQRDSAMYRCASSLARQGKLNEKLFFGSGTQLSVL.

The gene calls are TRBV9 and TRBJ2-7; D might be TRBD2 (7 bases). Trimming pared 0 bases from V and 4 bases from J, leaving 17 bases between. Per the germline V gene, CDR1 is SGDLS and CDR2 is YYNGEE. The CDR3 is 16 amino acids. CDR3 coding DNA: TGTGCCAGCAGCGTAGATGGCAGGGGAGGGAGGTACGAGCAGTACTTC. Protein product: CASSVDGRGGRYEQYF.

The chain uses TRBV30 and TRBJ1-2, with a tentative D call TRBD1 (5 bases). Germline CDR1 GTSNPN, CDR2 SVGIG (reference sequence). CDR3 length equals 17 residues. V lost 0 bases and J lost 4, with 21 bases in between. The CDR3 DNA is TGTGCCTGGAGTGTACCCCCCCCGCGACAGAAAATCTATGGCTACACCTTC. Translating gives CAWSVPPPRQKIYGYTF.

The genes are TRBV7-3 and TRBJ2-5; D is ambiguous. The CDR3 sequence is 13 residues long. Germline V lookup: CDR1 SGHTA, CDR2 FQGTGA. V was cut by 4 bases and J by 0 bases, with 6 bases left in between. CDR3 coding DNA: TGTGCCAGCAGCTATATTCACCAAGAGACCCAGTACTTC. Encoded protein: CASSYIHQETQYF.

V is TRBV7-8 and J is TRBJ1-5; perhaps TRBD1 as D (6 bases). The V gene's germline CDR1 is SGHVS and CDR2 FQNEAQ. The CDR3 consists of 14 residues. The V end was cut by 11 bases, the J end by 0 bases, with 14 bases between. The CDR3 nucleotides are TGTGCCGTAACACAGGGATATAGCAATCAGCCCCAGCATTTT. Translated, it gives CAVTQGYSNQPQHF.

This clone was seen just once. The chain joins TRBV7-2 to TRBJ1-5, with a weak D call TRBD1 (6 bases). This CDR3 is 15 amino acids long. Germline V CDR1 and CDR2: SGHTA, FQGNSA. V lost 3 bases and J 0 bases, leaving 9 bases between the germline ends. CDR3 loop: CASSLGQDSNQPQHF. For the CDR3, the DNA is TGTGCCAGCAGCTTGGGACAAGATAGCAATCAGCCCCAGCATTTT.

The chain is built from TRBV9 and TRBJ2-7, with D maybe TRBD1 (5 bases). The CDR3 contains 11 residues. Germline CDR1 and CDR2: SGDLS and YYNGEE. Trimming removed 4 bases at V and 6 bases at J, with 8 bases between. CDR3 sequence reads: CASSKRGEQYF. Written as DNA, the CDR3 is TGTGCCAGCAGCAAAAGGGGCGAGCAGTACTTC.

This chain joins TRBV27 and TRBJ2-2; TRBD2 is a possible D gene (7 bases). The CDR3 totals 16 residues. Per the germline V gene, CDR1 is MNHEY and CDR2 is SMNVEV (reference sequence). Trimming pared 5 bases from V and 4 bases from J, leaving 17 bases between. This CDR3 is CASSGGAGTLTGELFF. The CDR3 DNA sequence: TGTGCCAGCAGTGGGGGGGCAGGGACCCTCACCGGGGAGCTGTTTTTT.

V is TRBV7-2 and J is TRBJ1-6; 9 bases map to TRBD1. The CDR3 totals 15 residues. V gave up 6 bases and J gave up 9 bases; unmatched junction bases: 9. Germline CDR1 is SGHTA and CDR2 is FQGNSA. The CDR3 here is CASSLTGGNRSPLHF. The CDR3 bases are TGTGCCAGCAGTTTGACAGGGGGAAACCGTTCACCCCTCCACTTT.

The chain carries TRBV9 and TRBJ2-2; D is unresolved. Per the germline V gene, CDR1 is SGDLS and CDR2 is YYNGEE. V gave up 0 bases and J gave up 7 bases, with 13 bases separating them. CDR3 length equals 15 residues. CDR3 sequence: CASSVAVANGGELFF. CDR3 DNA: TGTGCCAGCAGCGTAGCGGTTGCGAACGGCGGGGAGCTGTTTTTT.

V and J are TRBV9 and TRBJ2-5; 11 bases align to TRBD2. Germline assignment: CDR1 SGDLS and CDR2 YYNGEE. The CDR3 sequence is 17 residues long. The trim removed 0 bases at V and 5 bases at J, leaving 9 bases unmatched. CDR3 in DNA: TGTGCCAGCAGCGTAGGAGCGCTAGCGGGGGGCGTCGAGACCCAGTACTTC. Translating it yields CASSVGALAGGVETQYF.

This clone appeared once. V usage is TRBV5-1 and J usage is TRBJ2-2, with 8 bases fitting TRBD2. This CDR3 is 15 amino acids long. V gave up 0 bases and J gave up 5 bases; unmatched junction bases: 3. Germline V gives CDR1 SGHRS, CDR2 YFSETQ. The CDR3 region has the DNA TGCGCCAGCAGCTTGGACGGGAGGGGGACCGGGGAGCTGTTTTTT. Amino acids: CASSLDGRGTGELFF.

The gene calls are TRBV7-3 and TRBJ1-6; D is unclear. The CDR3 is made up of 13 amino acids. CDR1 is SGHTA, CDR2 FQGTGA, per germline. With 4 bases removed from V and 6 bases from J, the gap between germline ends came to 7 bases. In DNA form, the CDR3 reads TGTGCCAGCAGCTCCGGTGTTAATTCACCCCTCCACTTT. This translates into CASSSGVNSPLHF.

This chain joins TRBV19 and TRBJ1-1, with 10 positions matching TRBD1. Germline lookup yields CDR1 LNHDA and CDR2 SQIVND (reference sequence). V gave up 6 bases and J gave up 4 bases; unmatched junction bases: 11. The CDR3 has 16 amino acids. For the CDR3, the DNA is TGTGCCAGTAGCGTCCCGGGACAGGGGTATGGCACTGAAGCTTTCTTT. Encoded protein: CASSVPGQGYGTEAFF.

This chain uses TRBV7-2 with TRBJ1-1; 8 positions agree with TRBD1. Germline CDR1 SGHTA, CDR2 FQGNSA. The CDR3 contains 14 residues. Losses at the gene ends were 5 bases for V and 1 base for J; bases not matched to a gene: 3. CDR3 loop: CASSPDRANTEAFF. The CDR3 nucleotides read TGTGCCAGCAGCCCGGACAGGGCGAACACTGAAGCTTTCTTT.